The 16 T cell receptor beta chains below were found in one sample sequenced in a study of blood T cells in healthy people across ages. A sample-barcoded 5' primer and a J-beta primer mix were used in a second PCR of roughly 6 to 11 cycles. TCRdb independently ran MiXCR on the 5' RACE reads; one entry per CDR3 protein. Here the sample spans 1.5 million to 1.8 million distinct CDR3 sequences, around 40% being singletons. The sample consisted of blood. Source of these receptors: a woman under 30 in good health.

The rearrangement uses TRBV5-1 and TRBJ2-5; 8 nucleotides line up with TRBD1. Trimming cost V 3 bases and J 1 base; bases outside gene matches: 2. The CDR3 extends over 14 amino acids. Germline V lookup: CDR1 SGHRS, CDR2 YFSETQ. The chain's CDR3 is CASSSQGAQETQYF. CDR3 coding DNA: TGCGCCAGCAGCTCCCAGGGGGCCCAAGAGACCCAGTACTTC.

CDR3 sequence reads: CASSSTGSGKTEAFF. The CDR3 DNA reads TGTGCCAGCAGTTCGACAGGGTCGGGGAAGACTGAAGCTTTCTTT. J is TRBJ1-1 and V is TRBV27; 7 nucleotides line up with TRBD1. Trimming removed 4 bases from V and 5 bases from J; junction bases left unmatched: 10. Germline loops: CDR1 MNHEY, CDR2 SMNVEV (reference sequence). The CDR3 is 15 residues long.

This clonotype has only a few counts. The chain employs TRBV20-1 and TRBJ1-6; D not resolved. Germline loops: CDR1 DFQATT, CDR2 SNEGSKA (reference sequence). The CDR3 contains 17 residues. With 6 bases removed from V and 3 bases from J, the gap between germline ends came to 21 bases. CDR3 nucleotides: TGCAGTGCAATCTTAGAGGTCGCCGAAATCTATAATTCACCCCTCCACTTT. It yields the protein CSAILEVAEIYNSPLHF.

J is TRBJ2-2 and V is TRBV6-5; 14 nucleotides line up with TRBD2. The V segment lost 6 bases and the J segment 6 bases; nucleotides outside the gene matches: 6. The length of the CDR3 is 16 residues. The germline CDR1 and CDR2 sequences are MNHEY and SVGAGI. CDR3 coding DNA: TGTGCCAGCAGCCGCTGGACTAGCGGGGGGTCCGGGGAGCTGTTTTTT. Protein product: CASSRWTSGGSGELFF.

V gene TRBV5-1 combines with J gene TRBJ1-1; D remains unclear. This CDR3 is built from 14 residues. V was trimmed by 7 bases and J by 0 bases, leaving 13 bases between them. Germline V gives CDR1 SGHRS, CDR2 YFSETQ. The DNA of the CDR3 is TGCGCCAGCTGCCTGGGCTCCATGAACACTGAAGCTTTCTTT. It encodes CASCLGSMNTEAFF.

The rearrangement uses TRBV12-3 or TRBV12-4 and TRBJ2-1; a weak D match, TRBD1 (5 bases). The J call may be mistaken, given a closer DNA end match to TRBJ2-7. The CDR3 runs 14 residues. CDR3: CASTRQSSYNEQYF. DNA of the CDR3: TGTGCCAGCACCCGACAGAGCTCCTACAATGAGCAGTACTTC.

V is TRBV6-5 and J is TRBJ1-1; D call uncertain. Germline assignment: CDR1 MNHEY and CDR2 SVGAGI. This CDR3 is built from 13 residues. V dropped 5 bases and J dropped 6 bases, with 13 bases sitting between them. The CDR3 protein is CASSAASGAEAFF. The CDR3 nucleotides are TGTGCCAGCAGTGCCGCATCCGGGGCTGAAGCTTTCTTT.

This sequence joins TRBV12-3 or TRBV12-4 and TRBJ1-1; no definite D call. V gave up 3 bases and J gave up 11 bases, with 13 bases separating them. CDR3 length: 12 residues. CDR3 region: CASSFSQRSAFF. CDR3 sequence (DNA): TGTGCCAGCAGTTTTAGTCAGAGGTCGGCTTTCTTT.

This clonotype turned up a few times. The V call is TRBV20-1, the J call TRBJ2-4, with D hard to call. The J call is uncertain, as TRBJ2-5 better fits the DNA end. Germline-derived CDR1 and CDR2 are DFQATT and SNEGSKA (reference sequence). This CDR3 has 15 amino acids. CDR3 sequence (DNA): TGCAGTGCCAACGGGTTAGGCAAAGGGCAAGAGACCCAGTACTTC. Amino acids: CSANGLGKGQETQYF.

This clonotype has only a few counts. This chain joins TRBV7-2 and TRBJ1-2, with 7 bases fitting TRBD1. CDR3 size: 13 residues. Germline V gene lookup returns CDR1 SGHTA and CDR2 FQGNSA. The V segment lost 5 bases and the J segment 5 bases; nucleotides outside the gene matches: 5. The CDR3 spells CASSNRGHYGYTF. The CDR3 DNA reads as TGTGCCAGCAGCAATAGGGGGCATTATGGCTACACCTTC. Complete variable domain (other parts from reference TRBV7-2 and TRBJ1-2): GAGVSQSPSNKVTEKGKDVELRCDPISGHTALYWYRQSLGQGLEFLIYFQGNSAPDKSGLPSDRFSAERTGGSVSTLTIQRTQQEDSAVYLCASSNRGHYGYTFGSGTRLTVV.

This clonotype was seen more than once but under ten times. This rearrangement joins TRBV5-1 to TRBJ1-2; 8 positions match TRBD1. CDR1 SGHRS and CDR2 YFSETQ come from the germline V gene. V shed 0 bases and J 8 bases; nucleotides not matched to a gene: 3. There are 13 residues in the CDR3. CDR3 protein: CASSLDRGTGYTF. CDR3 in DNA: TGCGCCAGCAGCTTGGACAGGGGGACGGGCTACACCTTC.

The V call is TRBV3-1, the J call TRBJ2-1; 7 bases are shared with TRBD2. Judging by the DNA end, TRBJ2-7 fits better; the J call may be wrong. Germline CDR1 LGHDT, CDR2 YNNKEL (reference sequence). The CDR3 totals 15 residues. The CDR3 loop is CASSQVTSNYNEQYF. CDR3 nucleotides: TGTGCCAGCAGCCAAGTGACTAGCAACTACAATGAGCAGTACTTC.

Only a few counts were recorded for this clonotype. The chain links TRBV7-2 to TRBJ1-2; the D gene is possibly TRBD1 (6 bases). Germline CDR1 and CDR2: SGHTA and FQGNSA. The CDR3 totals 15 residues. V was pared by 2 bases and J by 6 bases, with 16 bases between. CDR3 protein: CASSLRPGATDGYTF. CDR3 sequence (DNA): TGTGCCAGCAGCTTACGACCGGGGGCGACGGATGGCTACACCTTC.

The rearrangement links TRBV3-1 to TRBJ1-1, with D hard to call. Trimming took 1 base from V and 1 from J, leaving 7 bases between them. This CDR3 is built from 14 residues. In germline, CDR1 is LGHDT, CDR2 YNNKEL (reference sequence). The CDR3 DNA reads as TGTGCCAGCAGCCAAGGGGTGAGGAACACTGAAGCTTTCTTT. Translating gives CASSQGVRNTEAFF.

In this sample, this clonotype turned up a few times. CDR3 bases: TGTGCCAGCGACACAGGGATAGGTCAGCCCCAGCATTTT. This encodes CASDTGIGQPQHF. This chain links TRBV6-2 or TRBV6-3 with TRBJ1-5, with D perhaps TRBD1 (6 bases). The CDR3 sequence is 13 residues long. Trimming pared 8 bases from V and 6 bases from J, leaving 14 bases between. In germline, CDR1 is MNHEY, CDR2 SVGEGT.

This clonotype was detected a few times. The chain uses TRBV20-1 and TRBJ2-3; D uncertain. This CDR3 region has 14 residues. Germline values: CDR1 DFQATT, CDR2 SNEGSKA (reference sequence). V was cut by 6 bases and J by 0 bases, with 13 bases left in between. CDR3 amino acids: CSARSSLSTDTQYF. The CDR3 DNA is TGCAGTGCACGGTCCTCCCTTAGCACAGATACGCAGTATTTT.